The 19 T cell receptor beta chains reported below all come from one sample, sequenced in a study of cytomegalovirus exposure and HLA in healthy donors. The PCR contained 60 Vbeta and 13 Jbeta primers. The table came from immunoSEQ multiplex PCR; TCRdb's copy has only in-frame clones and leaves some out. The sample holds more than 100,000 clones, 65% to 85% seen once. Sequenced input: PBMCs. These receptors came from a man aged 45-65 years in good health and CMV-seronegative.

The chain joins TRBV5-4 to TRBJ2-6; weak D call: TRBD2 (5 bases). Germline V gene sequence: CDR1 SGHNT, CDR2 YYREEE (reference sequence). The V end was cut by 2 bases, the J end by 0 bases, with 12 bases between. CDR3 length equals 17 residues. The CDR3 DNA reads TGTGCCAGCAGCTTAAGACGGGGTCTCTCTGGGGCCAACGTCCTGACTTTC. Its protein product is CASSLRRGLSGANVLTF.

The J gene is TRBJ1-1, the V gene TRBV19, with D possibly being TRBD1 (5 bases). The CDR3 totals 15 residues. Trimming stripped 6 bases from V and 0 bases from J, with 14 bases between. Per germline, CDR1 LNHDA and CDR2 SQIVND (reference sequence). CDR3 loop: CASSHRQNMNTEAFF. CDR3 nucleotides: TGTGCCAGTAGCCACCGACAGAACATGAACACTGAAGCTTTCTTT.

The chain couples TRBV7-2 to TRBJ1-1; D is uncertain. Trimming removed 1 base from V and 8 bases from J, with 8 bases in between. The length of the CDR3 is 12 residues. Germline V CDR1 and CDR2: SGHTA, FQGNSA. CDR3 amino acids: CASSLEAGEAFF. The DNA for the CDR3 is TGTGCCAGCAGCTTAGAGGCAGGAGAAGCTTTCTTT.

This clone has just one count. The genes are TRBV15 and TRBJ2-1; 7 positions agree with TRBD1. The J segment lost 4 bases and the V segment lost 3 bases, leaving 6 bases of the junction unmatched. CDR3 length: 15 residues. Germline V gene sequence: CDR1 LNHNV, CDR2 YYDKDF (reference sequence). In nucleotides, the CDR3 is TGTGCCACCAGCAGCGGACAGGCCAGATACAATGAGCAGTTCTTC. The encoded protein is CATSSGQARYNEQFF.

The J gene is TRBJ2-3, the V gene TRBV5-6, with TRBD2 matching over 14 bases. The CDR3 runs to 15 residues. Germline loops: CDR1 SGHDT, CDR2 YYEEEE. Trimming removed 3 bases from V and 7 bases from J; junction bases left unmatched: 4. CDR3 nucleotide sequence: TGTGCCAGCAGCTGGAGGACTAGCGGGGGGTATACGCAGTATTTT. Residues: CASSWRTSGGYTQYF.

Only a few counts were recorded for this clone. The DNA of the CDR3 is TGTGCCAGCAGTTACCTTACTCAGGGCAACGAGCAGTACTTC. Its translation: CASSYLTQGNEQYF. The V and J genes are TRBV6-5 and TRBJ2-7; D is perhaps TRBD1 (5 bases). V lost 2 bases, J lost 5 bases, and 13 bases lay in between. Looked up from germline, CDR1 is MNHEY and CDR2 is SVGAGI. The CDR3 extends over 14 amino acids.

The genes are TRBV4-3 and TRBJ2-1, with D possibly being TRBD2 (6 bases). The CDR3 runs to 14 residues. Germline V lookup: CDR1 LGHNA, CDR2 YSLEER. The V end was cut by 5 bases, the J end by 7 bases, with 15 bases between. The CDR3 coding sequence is TGCGCCAGCAGCGGGGCCGGGAGTTTGAATGAGCAGTTCTTC. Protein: CASSGAGSLNEQFF.

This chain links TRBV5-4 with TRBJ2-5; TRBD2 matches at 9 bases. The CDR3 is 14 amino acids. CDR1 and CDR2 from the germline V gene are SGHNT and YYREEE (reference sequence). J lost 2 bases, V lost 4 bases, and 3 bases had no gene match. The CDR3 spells CASSALAGQETQYF. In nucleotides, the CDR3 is TGTGCCAGCAGCGCCCTAGCGGGACAAGAGACCCAGTACTTC.

This chain's CDR3 is CASSVGANDDAETQYF. Here the CDR3 DNA reads TGTGCCAGCAGCGTAGGGGCGAATGATGATGCGGAGACCCAGTACTTC. This rearrangement joins TRBV9 to TRBJ2-5; D ambiguous. CDR3 length: 16 residues. Germline values: CDR1 SGDLS, CDR2 YYNGEE. V was trimmed by 0 bases and J by 5 bases, leaving 17 bases between them.

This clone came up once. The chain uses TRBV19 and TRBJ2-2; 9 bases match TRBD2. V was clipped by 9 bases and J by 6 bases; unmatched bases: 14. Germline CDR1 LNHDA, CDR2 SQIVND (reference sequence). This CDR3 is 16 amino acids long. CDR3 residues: CASSFSGGSWAGELFF. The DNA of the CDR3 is TGTGCCAGCTCGTTTAGCGGGGGATCATGGGCCGGGGAGCTGTTTTTT.

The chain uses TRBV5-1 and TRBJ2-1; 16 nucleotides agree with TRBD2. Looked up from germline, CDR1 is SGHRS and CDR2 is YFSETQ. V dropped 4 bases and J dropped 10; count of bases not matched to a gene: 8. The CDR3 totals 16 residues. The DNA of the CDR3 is TGCGCCAGCAGCACGGGACTAGCGGGGGGGCCGGGGGAGCAGTTCTTC. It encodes CASSTGLAGGPGEQFF.

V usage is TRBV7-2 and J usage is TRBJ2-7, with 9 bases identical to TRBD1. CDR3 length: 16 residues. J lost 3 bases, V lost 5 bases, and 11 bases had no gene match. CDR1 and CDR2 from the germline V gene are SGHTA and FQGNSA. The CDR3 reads CASSLGLGQGFYEQYF. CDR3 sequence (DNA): TGTGCCAGCAGCCTAGGTTTGGGACAGGGCTTCTACGAGCAGTACTTC. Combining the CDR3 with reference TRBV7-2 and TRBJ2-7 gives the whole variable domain GAGVSQSPSNKVTEKGKDVELRCDPISGHTALYWYRQSLGQGLEFLIYFQGNSAPDKSGLPSDRFSAERTGGSVSTLTIQRTQQEDSAVYLCASSLGLGQGFYEQYFGPGTRLTVT.

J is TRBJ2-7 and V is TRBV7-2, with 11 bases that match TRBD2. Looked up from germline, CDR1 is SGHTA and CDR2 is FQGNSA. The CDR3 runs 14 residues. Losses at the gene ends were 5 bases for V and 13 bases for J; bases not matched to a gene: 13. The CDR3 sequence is CASSVHPGTSGGYF. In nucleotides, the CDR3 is TGTGCCAGCAGCGTTCATCCCGGGACTAGCGGTGGCTACTTC.

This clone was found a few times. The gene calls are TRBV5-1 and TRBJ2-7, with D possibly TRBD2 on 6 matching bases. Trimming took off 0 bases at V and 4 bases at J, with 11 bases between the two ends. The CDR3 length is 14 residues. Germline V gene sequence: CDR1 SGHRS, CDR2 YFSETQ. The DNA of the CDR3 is TGCGCCAGCAGCTTGGCGGGACTCTCTTACGAGCAGTACTTC. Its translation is CASSLAGLSYEQYF.

CDR3 sequence reads: CASSPPGGYGYTF. CDR3 DNA: TGTGCCAGCTCACCACCGGGGGGCTATGGCTACACCTTC. The chain combines TRBV18 with TRBJ1-2, with TRBD1 as a possible D gene (5 bases). V shed 0 bases and J shed 4 bases, with 6 bases lying between them. This CDR3 is 13 amino acids long. Germline CDR1 and CDR2: KGHSH and LQKENI.

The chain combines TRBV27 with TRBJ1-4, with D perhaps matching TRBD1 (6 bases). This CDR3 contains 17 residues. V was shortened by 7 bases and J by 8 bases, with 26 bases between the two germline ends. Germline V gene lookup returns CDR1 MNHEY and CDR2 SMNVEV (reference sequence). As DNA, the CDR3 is TGTGCCAGCAAGGAGTTGACAGGAACGGGAGGAGGGGAAAAACTGTTTTTT. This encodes CASKELTGTGGGEKLFF.

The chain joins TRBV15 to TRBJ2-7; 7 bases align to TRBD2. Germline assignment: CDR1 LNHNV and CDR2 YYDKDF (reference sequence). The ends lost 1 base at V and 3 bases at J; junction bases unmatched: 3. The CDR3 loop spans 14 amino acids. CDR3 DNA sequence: TGTGCCACCAGCAGAGCCCCGGGAGGCTACGAGCAGTACTTC. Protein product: CATSRAPGGYEQYF.

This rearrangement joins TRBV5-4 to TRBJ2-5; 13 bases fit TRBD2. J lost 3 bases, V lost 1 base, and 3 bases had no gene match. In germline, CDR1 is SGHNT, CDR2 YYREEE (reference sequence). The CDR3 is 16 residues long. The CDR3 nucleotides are TGTGCCAGCAGCTTGACTAGCGGGAGGGTAAAAGAGACCCAGTACTTC. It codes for CASSLTSGRVKETQYF.

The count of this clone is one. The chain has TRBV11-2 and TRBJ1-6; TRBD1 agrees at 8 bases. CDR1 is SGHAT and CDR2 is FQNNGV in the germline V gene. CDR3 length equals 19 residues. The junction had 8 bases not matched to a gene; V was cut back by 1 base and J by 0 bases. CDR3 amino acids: CASSLGTGRQSSYNSPLHF. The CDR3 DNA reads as TGTGCCAGCAGCTTAGGGACAGGGCGACAAAGCTCCTATAATTCACCCCTCCACTTT. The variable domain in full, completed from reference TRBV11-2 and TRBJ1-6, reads EAGVAQSPRYKIIEKRQSVAFWCNPISGHATLYWYQQILGQGPKLLIQFQNNGVVDDSQLPKDRFSAERLKGVDSTLKIQPAKLEDSAVYLCASSLGTGRQSSYNSPLHFGNGTRLTVT.